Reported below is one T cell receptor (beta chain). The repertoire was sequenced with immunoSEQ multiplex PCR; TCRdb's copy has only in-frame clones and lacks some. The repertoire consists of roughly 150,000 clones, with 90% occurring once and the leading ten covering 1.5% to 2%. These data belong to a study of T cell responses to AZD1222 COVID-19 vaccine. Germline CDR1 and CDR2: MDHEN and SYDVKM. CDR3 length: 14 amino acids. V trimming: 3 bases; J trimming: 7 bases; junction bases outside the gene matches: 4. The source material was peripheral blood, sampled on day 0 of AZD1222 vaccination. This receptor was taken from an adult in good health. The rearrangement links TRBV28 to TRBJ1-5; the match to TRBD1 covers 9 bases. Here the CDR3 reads CASSFGQGRQPQHF. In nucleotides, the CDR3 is TGTGCCAGCAGTTTCGGACAGGGGAGGCAGCCCCAGCATTTT.